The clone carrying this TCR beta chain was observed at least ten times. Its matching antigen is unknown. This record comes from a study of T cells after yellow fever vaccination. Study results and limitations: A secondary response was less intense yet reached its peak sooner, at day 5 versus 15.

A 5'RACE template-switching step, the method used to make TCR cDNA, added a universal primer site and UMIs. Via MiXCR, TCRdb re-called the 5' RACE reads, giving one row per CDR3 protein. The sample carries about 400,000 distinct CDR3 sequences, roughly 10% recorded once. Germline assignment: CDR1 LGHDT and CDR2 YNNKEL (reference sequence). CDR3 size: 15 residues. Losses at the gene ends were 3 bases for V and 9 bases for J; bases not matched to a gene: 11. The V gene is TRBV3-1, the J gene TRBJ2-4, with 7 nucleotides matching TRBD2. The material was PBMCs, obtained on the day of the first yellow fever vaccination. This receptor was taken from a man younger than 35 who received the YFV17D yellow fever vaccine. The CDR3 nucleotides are TGTGCCAGCAGCCAGGGGGTAGAACTAGCGCTCATTCAGTACTTC. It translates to CASSQGVELALIQYF.